This entry lists 30 T cell receptor beta chains sequenced from one sample in a study of blood T cells in healthy people across ages. The use of a sample-barcoded 5' primer and a J-beta primer mix characterized a second PCR of roughly 7 to 11 cycles. TCRdb re-called the 5' RACE reads with MiXCR, one entry per CDR3 protein. The data contain around 800,000 distinct CDR3 sequences, more than 40% of them singletons. The specimen sequenced was blood. The source is a man between 60 and 75 years old in good health.

The table lists this clonotype with many counts. The chain couples TRBV11-2 to TRBJ2-4; D is undetermined. V was clipped by 1 base and J by 8 bases, with 9 bases between them. The CDR3 spans 13 residues. CDR1 is SGHAT and CDR2 is FQNNGV in the germline V gene. The CDR3 loop is CASSLGGADIQYF. Here the CDR3 DNA reads TGTGCCAGCAGCTTAGGGGGTGCAGACATTCAGTACTTC.

The chain has TRBV28 and TRBJ1-2; 9 positions agree with TRBD1. V trimming: 6 bases; J trimming: 5 bases; junction bases outside the gene matches: 10. Germline lookup yields CDR1 MDHEN and CDR2 SYDVKM. The CDR3 length is 15 residues. In DNA form, the CDR3 reads TGTGCCAGCAGCCCATTTGAAGGGACAGGGTATGGCTACACCTTC. Translated, it gives CASSPFEGTGYGYTF.

The chain combines TRBV29-1 with TRBJ2-3; perhaps TRBD1 as D (5 bases). In germline, CDR1 is SQVTM, CDR2 ANQGSEA. Trimming cost V 2 bases and J 10 bases, with 10 bases left between them. The CDR3 is 11 amino acids. For the CDR3, the DNA is TGCAGCGTTGAAAATCAGGGTGCGCAGTATTTT. This translates into CSVENQGAQYF.

This clonotype has more than one count but fewer than ten. This rearrangement joins TRBV6-2 or TRBV6-3 to TRBJ2-3, with TRBD1 matching over 7 bases. V shed 6 bases and J 9 bases; nucleotides not matched to a gene: 18. The CDR3 has 16 amino acids. Per the germline V gene, CDR1 is MNHEY and CDR2 is SVGEGT. The CDR3 coding sequence is TGTGCCAGCAGGCCCCCGGGACAGACTTCAGGCGGGACGCAGTATTTT. Residues: CASRPPGQTSGGTQYF.

The chain carries TRBV20-1 and TRBJ2-3; D is unresolved. The CDR3 extends over 12 amino acids. Trimming pared 3 bases from V and 3 bases from J, leaving 7 bases between. Per germline, CDR1 DFQATT and CDR2 SNEGSKA (reference sequence). CDR3 bases: TGCAGTGCTAGCCGTGAGACAGATACGCAGTATTTT. This encodes CSASRETDTQYF.

V usage is TRBV29-1 and J usage is TRBJ1-5, with D possibly being TRBD1 (5 bases). This CDR3 spans 13 amino acids. V lost 0 bases, J lost 9 bases, and 12 bases lay in between. Germline lookup yields CDR1 SQVTM and CDR2 ANQGSEA. The CDR3 loop is CSVEDHEGLPQHF. The CDR3 bases are TGCAGCGTTGAAGATCATGAGGGACTGCCCCAGCATTTT.

This clonotype has only one observation. V is TRBV20-1 and J is TRBJ2-3; either TRBD1 or TRBD2 may supply D (7 bases each). This CDR3 has 12 residues. Looked up from germline, CDR1 is DFQATT and CDR2 is SNEGSKA (reference sequence). Trimming removed 6 bases at V and 6 bases at J, with 13 bases between. The CDR3 nucleotides are TGCAGTGCGGGGGAGGGGGCGGATACGCAGTATTTT. Protein sequence: CSAGEGADTQYF.

This clonotype was counted ten times or more. The V call is TRBV11-2, the J call TRBJ2-3, with TRBD2 matching over 8 bases. V lost 5 bases and J lost 2; bases outside the gene matches: 6. Germline CDR1 is SGHAT and CDR2 is FQNNGV. The CDR3 totals 15 residues. For the CDR3, the DNA is TGTGCCAGCAGCCCGTTACTAGCGGTCACAGATACGCAGTATTTT. Its protein product is CASSPLLAVTDTQYF. Variable domain in full (rest from reference TRBV11-2 and TRBJ2-3): EAGVAQSPRYKIIEKRQSVAFWCNPISGHATLYWYQQILGQGPKLLIQFQNNGVVDDSQLPKDRFSAERLKGVDSTLKIQPAKLEDSAVYLCASSPLLAVTDTQYFGPGTRLTVL.

V usage is TRBV15 and J usage is TRBJ2-7, with TRBD1 identical over 8 bases. There are 14 residues in the CDR3. Germline V gene sequence: CDR1 LNHNV, CDR2 YYDKDF (reference sequence). After removal of 0 bases from V and 2 bases from J, the junction contained 0 bases not matched to a gene. The CDR3 coding sequence is TGTGCCACCAGCAGAGACAGGGGGCCCTACGAGCAGTACTTC. Amino acid sequence: CATSRDRGPYEQYF. Full variable domain (outside the CDR3, taken from reference TRBV15 and TRBJ2-7): DAMVIQNPRYQVTQFGKPVTLSCSQTLNHNVMYWYQQKSSQAPKLLFHYYDKDFNNEADTPDNFQSRRPNTSFCFLDIRSPGLGDTAMYLCATSRDRGPYEQYFGPGTRLTVT.

The chain employs TRBV20-1 and TRBJ1-2; maybe TRBD1 (6 bases). Trimming stripped 7 bases from V and 2 bases from J, with 11 bases between. The length of the CDR3 is 12 residues. Germline assignment: CDR1 DFQATT and CDR2 SNEGSKA (reference sequence). The CDR3 spells CSGDTGNYGYTF. The CDR3 DNA reads as TGCAGTGGGGATACAGGGAACTATGGCTACACCTTC.

The V call is TRBV7-9, the J call TRBJ1-1; D is unresolved. Germline loops: CDR1 SEHNR, CDR2 FQNEAQ (reference sequence). This CDR3 has 15 residues. V was clipped by 5 bases and J by 0 bases, with 13 bases between them. The CDR3 loop is CASSKSSGLNTEAFF. The CDR3 bases are TGTGCCAGCAGCAAATCGTCAGGATTGAACACTGAAGCTTTCTTT. Using reference TRBV7-9 and TRBJ1-1 for the parts outside the CDR3, the full variable domain is DTGVSQNPRHKITKRGQNVTFRCDPISEHNRLYWYRQTLGQGPEFLTYFQNEAQLEKSRLLSDRFSAERPKGSFSTLEIQRTEQGDSAMYLCASSKSSGLNTEAFFGQGTRLTVV.

The chain carries TRBV7-8 and TRBJ1-6, with D tentatively TRBD1 (6 bases). The CDR3 covers 16 residues. Trimming removed 1 base at V and 9 bases at J, with 16 bases between. The germline V gene has CDR1 SGHVS and CDR2 FQNEAQ. Written as DNA, the CDR3 is TGTGCCAGCAGCTTAGACAGGGAAGGGAGGATTTCACCCCTCCACTTT. It encodes CASSLDREGRISPLHF.

The chain employs TRBV7-2 and TRBJ2-1, with 11 bases identical to TRBD2. V dropped 2 bases and J dropped 6; count of bases not matched to a gene: 6. Germline assignment: CDR1 SGHTA and CDR2 FQGNSA. The CDR3 consists of 16 residues. CDR3 loop: CASSLWASGGINEQFF. The CDR3 DNA reads TGTGCCAGCAGCTTATGGGCTAGCGGGGGGATCAATGAGCAGTTCTTC.

V and J are TRBV20-1 and TRBJ1-4; no clear D gene. The CDR3 extends over 14 amino acids. Trimming left V 5 bases short and J 0 bases short, with 10 bases between. In germline, CDR1 is DFQATT, CDR2 SNEGSKA (reference sequence). CDR3 residues: CSARPGSTNEKLFF. In nucleotides, the CDR3 is TGCAGTGCTCGGCCCGGGTCAACTAATGAAAAACTGTTTTTT.

This clonotype was observed once. The CDR3 loop reads CASSSRDNRGYEQYF. DNA for the CDR3: TGTGCCAGCAGCTCCCGGGACAACAGAGGCTACGAGCAGTACTTC. This sequence joins TRBV7-3 and TRBJ2-7; weak D call: TRBD1 (6 bases). The CDR3 contains 15 residues. V was clipped by 4 bases and J by 3 bases, with 16 bases between them. Germline values: CDR1 SGHTA, CDR2 FQGTGA.

The J gene is TRBJ2-5, the V gene TRBV5-6, with 15 bases that match TRBD2. V lost 2 bases to trimming and J lost 3 bases; unmatched junction nucleotides: 2. CDR3 size: 16 residues. Germline CDR1 and CDR2: SGHDT and YYEEEE. The CDR3 DNA follows: TGTGCCAGCAGCTTCCGGACTAGCGGGGGGGAAGAGACCCAGTACTTC. Protein product: CASSFRTSGGEETQYF.

The chain uses TRBV20-1 and TRBJ2-7, with a tentative D call TRBD1 (5 bases). Germline values: CDR1 DFQATT, CDR2 SNEGSKA (reference sequence). This CDR3 region has 14 residues. The germline V and J ends were trimmed by 3 bases and 1 base, with 13 bases remaining between them. Here the CDR3 reads CSASRSGRSYEQYF. CDR3 bases: TGCAGTGCTAGTAGGTCAGGGCGATCCTACGAGCAGTACTTC.

This clonotype has just a few counts. This chain uses TRBV3-1 with TRBJ2-1; 9 bases map to TRBD2. Germline loops: CDR1 LGHDT, CDR2 YNNKEL (reference sequence). With 0 bases clipped from V and 7 bases from J, the junction kept 4 bases outside the gene matches. The CDR3 has 15 residues. CDR3 in DNA: TGTGCCAGCAGCCAAGAAGCGGGGGGATGGAATGAGCAGTTCTTC. It encodes CASSQEAGGWNEQFF.

This clonotype was detected only a few times. The chain couples TRBV14 to TRBJ2-6, with 8 bases lining up with TRBD2. V lost 4 bases and J lost 1; bases outside the gene matches: 3. Germline CDR1 reads SGHDN; CDR2 reads FVKESK. The CDR3 has 16 amino acids. The CDR3 coding sequence is TGTGCCAGCAGCCGTATAGCGGGGTCTGGGGCCAACGTCCTGACTTTC. This sequence encodes CASSRIAGSGANVLTF.

This clonotype came up many times. The genes are TRBV9 and TRBJ2-5; a weak D match, TRBD2 (6 bases). The CDR3 covers 13 residues. V shed 3 bases and J shed 7 bases, with 13 bases lying between them. The germline gives CDR1 SGDLS, CDR2 YYNGEE. The CDR3 here is CASSASLGGTQYF. In DNA, the CDR3 is TGTGCCAGCAGCGCGAGCTTGGGGGGGACCCAGTACTTC.

The V gene is TRBV9, the J gene TRBJ1-2; tentatively, D is TRBD1 (5 bases). CDR1 and CDR2 from the germline V gene are SGDLS and YYNGEE. The V end was cut by 4 bases, the J end by 4 bases, with 20 bases between. This CDR3 has 16 amino acids. The DNA of the CDR3 is TGTGCCAGCAGCCGGGTGGGGCAGGGCCTTGGCTATGGCTACACCTTC. Amino acids: CASSRVGQGLGYGYTF. Based on the CDR3 plus reference TRBV9 and TRBJ1-2, the full variable domain is DSGVTQTPKHLITATGQRVTLRCSPRSGDLSVYWYQQSLDQGLQFLIQYYNGEERAKGNILERFSAQQFPDLHSELNLSSLELGDSALYFCASSRVGQGLGYGYTFGSGTRLTVV.

V and J are TRBV12-3 or TRBV12-4 and TRBJ2-7; no clear D gene. Trimming pared 1 base from V and 7 bases from J, leaving 14 bases between. This CDR3 is 14 amino acids long. The CDR3 region is CASSLDSLLREQYF. CDR3 DNA sequence: TGTGCCAGCAGTTTAGACAGTTTGCTAAGGGAGCAGTACTTC.

The chain employs TRBV7-9 and TRBJ2-7; D is possibly TRBD1 (6 bases). The CDR3 contains 14 residues. Germline values: CDR1 SEHNR, CDR2 FQNEAQ (reference sequence). Trimming removed 1 base from V and 3 bases from J, with 10 bases in between. The CDR3 loop reads CASSLGGQNYEQYF. CDR3 in DNA: TGTGCCAGCAGCTTAGGGGGACAAAACTACGAGCAGTACTTC.

The chain uses TRBV6-5 and TRBJ2-5, with 9 bases matching TRBD2. Trimming cost V 0 bases and J 5 bases; bases outside gene matches: 4. The CDR3 sequence is 15 residues long. The germline gives CDR1 MNHEY, CDR2 SVGAGI. The CDR3 sequence is CASSYSAGGQETQYF. DNA of the CDR3: TGTGCCAGCAGTTACTCGGCGGGGGGGCAGGAGACCCAGTACTTC.

V gene TRBV25-1 combines with J gene TRBJ1-6, with D possibly being TRBD1 (5 bases). The germline gives CDR1 MGHDK, CDR2 SYGVNS. Trimming took 1 base from V and 9 from J, leaving 13 bases between them. The CDR3 extends over 15 amino acids. In DNA form, the CDR3 reads TGTGCCAGCAGTGAATCCTGGGGGTCGGGTTCACCCCTCCACTTT. Translating gives CASSESWGSGSPLHF.

The chain joins TRBV16 to TRBJ1-2; 9 nucleotides align to TRBD1. After removal of 0 bases from V and 7 bases from J, the junction contained 12 bases not matched to a gene. The CDR3 length is 17 residues. In germline, CDR1 is KGHSY, CDR2 FQNENV. CDR3 amino acids: CASSQSLLRDRVLGYTF. CDR3 in DNA: TGTGCCAGCAGCCAATCGTTGTTACGGGACAGGGTGCTTGGCTACACCTTC. The full variable domain, rest sourced from reference TRBV16 and TRBJ1-2, is GEEVAQTPKHLVRGEGQKAKLYCAPIKGHSYVFWYQQVLKNEFKFLISFQNENVFDETGMPKERFSAKCLPNSPCSLEIQATKLEDSAVYFCASSQSLLRDRVLGYTFGSGTRLTVV.

The sample holds a few counts of this clonotype. The chain couples TRBV14 to TRBJ2-5, with 7 positions matching TRBD2. This CDR3 has 15 amino acids. Looked up from germline, CDR1 is SGHDN and CDR2 is FVKESK. Trimming at V came to 0 bases and at J to 2 bases, leaving 3 bases not matched to a gene. CDR3 loop: CASSQDISGQETQYF. The CDR3 DNA reads as TGTGCCAGCAGCCAAGACATTAGCGGGCAAGAGACCCAGTACTTC. The whole variable domain, filled in from reference TRBV14 and TRBJ2-5, reads EAGVTQFPSHSVIEKGQTVTLRCDPISGHDNLYWYRRVMGKEIKFLLHFVKESKQDESGMPNNRFLAERTGGTYSTLKVQPAELEDSGVYFCASSQDISGQETQYFGPGTRLLVL.

This chain links TRBV5-1 with TRBJ1-5, with 7 bases matching TRBD1. Germline CDR1 reads SGHRS; CDR2 reads YFSETQ. The CDR3 extends over 14 amino acids. Trimming took 8 bases from V and 6 from J; bases not matched to a gene: 11. The CDR3 DNA sequence: TGCGCCAGACAGGGGCGGCCGCTTCGTCAGCCCCAGCATTTT. It encodes CARQGRPLRQPQHF.

The count of this clonotype is one. The chain joins TRBV7-2 to TRBJ2-5; D gene uncertain. The CDR3 runs 13 residues. V gave up 2 bases and J gave up 2 bases, with 6 bases separating them. Germline V gene data show CDR1 as SGHTA and CDR2 as FQGNSA. This CDR3 is CASSLIVQETQYF. DNA for the CDR3: TGTGCCAGCAGCTTAATCGTGCAAGAGACCCAGTACTTC. Variable domain in full (rest from reference TRBV7-2 and TRBJ2-5): GAGVSQSPSNKVTEKGKDVELRCDPISGHTALYWYRQSLGQGLEFLIYFQGNSAPDKSGLPSDRFSAERTGGSVSTLTIQRTQQEDSAVYLCASSLIVQETQYFGPGTRLLVL.

This clonotype was detected a few times. J is TRBJ1-2 and V is TRBV5-1, with 7 bases identical to TRBD1. CDR3 length equals 13 residues. J lost 4 bases, V lost 4 bases, and 4 bases had no gene match. The germline CDR1 and CDR2 sequences are SGHRS and YFSETQ. This CDR3 reads CASSEGQSYGYTF. The CDR3, as DNA: TGCGCCAGCAGCGAGGGACAGAGCTATGGCTACACCTTC.